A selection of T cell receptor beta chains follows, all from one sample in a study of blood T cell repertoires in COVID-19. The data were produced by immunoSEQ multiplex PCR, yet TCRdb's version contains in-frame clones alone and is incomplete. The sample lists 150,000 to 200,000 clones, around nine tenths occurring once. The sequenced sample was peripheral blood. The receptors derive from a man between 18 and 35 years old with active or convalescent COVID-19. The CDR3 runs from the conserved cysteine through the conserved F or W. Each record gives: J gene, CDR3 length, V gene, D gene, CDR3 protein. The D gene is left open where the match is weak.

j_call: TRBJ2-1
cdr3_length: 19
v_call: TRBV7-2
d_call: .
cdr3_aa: CASSFTTRRALSSYNEQFF

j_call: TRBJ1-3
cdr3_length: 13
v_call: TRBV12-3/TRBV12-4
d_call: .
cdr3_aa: CASTPNSGNTIYF

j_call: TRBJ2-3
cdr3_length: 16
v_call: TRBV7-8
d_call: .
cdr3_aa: CASSFLVAESPDTQYF

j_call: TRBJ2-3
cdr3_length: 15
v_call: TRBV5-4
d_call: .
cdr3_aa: CASSPRLTSTDTQYF

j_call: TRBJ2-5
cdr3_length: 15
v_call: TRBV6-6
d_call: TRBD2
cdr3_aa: CASSPPGGRRETQYF

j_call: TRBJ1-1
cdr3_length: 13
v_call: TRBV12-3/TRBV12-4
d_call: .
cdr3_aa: CASSLSQVGGAFF

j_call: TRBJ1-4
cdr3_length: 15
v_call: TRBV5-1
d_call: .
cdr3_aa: CASSYGRATNEKLFF

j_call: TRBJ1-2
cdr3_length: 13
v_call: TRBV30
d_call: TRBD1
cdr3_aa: CAWSGGTGDGYTF

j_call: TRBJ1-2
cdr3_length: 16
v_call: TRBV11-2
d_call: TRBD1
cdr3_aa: CASSWTAGQTDYGYTF

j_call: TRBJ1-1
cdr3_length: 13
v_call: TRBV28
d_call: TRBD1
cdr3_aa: CATSGGLNTEAFF

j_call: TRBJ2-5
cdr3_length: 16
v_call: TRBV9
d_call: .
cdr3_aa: CASSVSRTASSETQYF

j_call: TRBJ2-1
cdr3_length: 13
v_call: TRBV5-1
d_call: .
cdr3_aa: CASSLPLSGEQFF

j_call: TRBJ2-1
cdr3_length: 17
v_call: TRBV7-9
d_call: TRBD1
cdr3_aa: CASSSTRDREVTNEQFF

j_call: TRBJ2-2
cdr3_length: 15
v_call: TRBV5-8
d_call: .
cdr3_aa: CASSQGLLYTGELFF

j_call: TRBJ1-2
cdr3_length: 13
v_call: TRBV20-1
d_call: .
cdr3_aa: CSASFLQEGGYTF

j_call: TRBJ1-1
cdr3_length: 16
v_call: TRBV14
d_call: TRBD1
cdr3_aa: CASSQRTGGRSAEAFF

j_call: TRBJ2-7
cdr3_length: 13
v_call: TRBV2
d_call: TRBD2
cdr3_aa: CASIVGEGYEQYF

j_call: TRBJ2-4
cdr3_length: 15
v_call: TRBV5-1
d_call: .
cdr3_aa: CASSFGLLAKNIQYF

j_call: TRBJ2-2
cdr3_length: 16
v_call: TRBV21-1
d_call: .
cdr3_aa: CASSNRQGRKTGELFF

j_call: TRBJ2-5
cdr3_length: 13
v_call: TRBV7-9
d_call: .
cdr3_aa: CASSLDQGKTQYF

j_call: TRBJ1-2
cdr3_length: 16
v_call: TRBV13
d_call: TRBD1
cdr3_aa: CASSEPGTGDLYGYTF

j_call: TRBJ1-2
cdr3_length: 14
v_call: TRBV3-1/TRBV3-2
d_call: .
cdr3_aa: CASSPQGISYGYTF

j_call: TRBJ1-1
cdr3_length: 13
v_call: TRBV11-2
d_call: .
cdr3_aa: CASSLDFAGAAFF

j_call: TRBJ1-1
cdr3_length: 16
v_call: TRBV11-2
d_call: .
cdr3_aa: CASSLALSFGVDEAFF

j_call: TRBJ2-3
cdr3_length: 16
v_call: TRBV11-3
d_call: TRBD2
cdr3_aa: CASSLYGERETDTQYF

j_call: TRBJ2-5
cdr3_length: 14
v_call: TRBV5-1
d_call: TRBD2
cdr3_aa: CASSISGGGETQYF

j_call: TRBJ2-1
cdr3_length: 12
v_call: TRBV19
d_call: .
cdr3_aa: CASSIVANEQFF

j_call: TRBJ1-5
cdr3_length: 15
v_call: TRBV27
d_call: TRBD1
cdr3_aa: CASSLRTGVNQPQHF

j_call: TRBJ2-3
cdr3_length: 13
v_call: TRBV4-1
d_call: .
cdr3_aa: CASSHPQTGTQYF

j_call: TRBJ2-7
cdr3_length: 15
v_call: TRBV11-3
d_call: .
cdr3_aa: CASSRMSALSYEQYF